This paragraph covers one TCR beta chain sequence. No antigen is known for it. This specimen comes from a study of T cells in Graves' hyperthyroidism and ophthalmopathy. V was pared by 0 bases and J by 2 bases, with 12 bases between. The CDR3 extends over 15 amino acids. Germline CDR1 is SGHRS and CDR2 is YFSETQ. Study-wide results and limits: Separating ophthalmopathy from stable hyperthyroidism was achieved by a 13 V-J model. Blood shared most expanded thyroid clonotypes above 0.001. Ophthalmopathy onset followed model prediction by a median approximately six months.

TCR beta CDR3 sequences were amplified from RNA transcripts. HTBI primers were the set used in a first-round RT-PCR of the TCR CDR3. TCRdb itself ran the multiplex PCR reads through MiXCR, one entry per CDR3 protein. The repertoire holds some 600,000 distinct CDR3 sequences, with approximately 44% as singletons. The chain links TRBV5-1 to TRBJ2-7; D may be TRBD1 or TRBD2 (5 bases each). The TCR comes from a woman aged 18-29 years with Graves' hyperthyroidism. Sample: peripheral blood or thyroid tissue (not recorded which). The CDR3 reads CASSLDGTRPYEQYF. CDR3 sequence (DNA): TGCGCCAGCAGCTTGGATGGGACGCGACCCTACGAGCAGTACTTC.